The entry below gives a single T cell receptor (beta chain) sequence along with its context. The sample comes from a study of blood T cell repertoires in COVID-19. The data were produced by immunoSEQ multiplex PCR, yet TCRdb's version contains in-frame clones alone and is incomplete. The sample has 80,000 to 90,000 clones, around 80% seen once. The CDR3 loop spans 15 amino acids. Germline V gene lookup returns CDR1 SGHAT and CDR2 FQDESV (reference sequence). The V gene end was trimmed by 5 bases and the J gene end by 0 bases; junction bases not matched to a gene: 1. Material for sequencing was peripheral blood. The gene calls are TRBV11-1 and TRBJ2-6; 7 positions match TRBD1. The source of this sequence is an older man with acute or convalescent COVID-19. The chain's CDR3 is CASSRQGSGANVLTF. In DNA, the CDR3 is TGTGCCAGCAGCCGACAGGGCTCTGGGGCCAACGTCCTGACTTTC.